Listed below are T cell receptor beta chains from one sample, sequenced in a study of blood T cell repertoires in COVID-19. TCRdb keeps only in-frame clones here, not all; method: immunoSEQ multiplex PCR. In the table there are 250,000 to 400,000 clones, 90% of which are singletons. The source material was peripheral blood. All receptors derive from a woman aged 30 to 39 with COVID-19, enrolled during active disease. CDR3s include the opening cysteine and the closing phenylalanine or tryptophan. The order of the fields is J gene, clone size, D gene, V gene, CDR3 protein, CDR3 DNA. The D gene is left open where the match is weak. The size entry is marked missing in some rows and otherwise reads once, few, many or a size class.

J: TRBJ2-3; size: -; D: TRBD2; V: TRBV5-4; CDR3: CASSLGAGGEDTQYF; DNA: TGTGCCAGCAGCTTGGGAGCGGGAGGAGAAGATACGCAGTATTTT
J: TRBJ1-3; size: -; D: -; V: TRBV9; CDR3: CASSVVAGGSGNTIYF; DNA: TGTGCCAGCAGCGTAGTGGCCGGCGGATCTGGAAACACCATATATTTT
J: TRBJ2-3; size: once; D: TRBD2; V: TRBV5-1; CDR3: CASSLIAGAVADTQYF; DNA: TGCGCCAGCAGCTTAATAGCGGGAGCTGTGGCAGATACGCAGTATTTT
J: TRBJ2-1; size: -; D: TRBD1; V: TRBV19; CDR3: CASSINRGEEQFF; DNA: TGTGCCAGTAGTATAAACAGGGGCGAGGAGCAGTTCTTC
J: TRBJ2-5; size: -; D: -; V: TRBV30; CDR3: CAWSLEETQYF; DNA: TGTGCCTGGAGTCTAGAAGAGACCCAGTACTTC
J: TRBJ2-1; size: -; D: TRBD2; V: TRBV12-5; CDR3: CASGLVSSTSGRDLYNEQFF; DNA: TGTGCTAGTGGTTTGGTTTCTTCGACTAGCGGGAGGGATCTTTACAATGAGCAGTTCTTC
J: TRBJ1-4; size: few; D: -; V: TRBV19; CDR3: CASSLERSATNEKLFF; DNA: TGTGCCAGTAGTTTGGAGAGGTCGGCTACTAATGAAAAACTGTTTTTT
J: TRBJ2-7; size: -; D: -; V: TRBV18; CDR3: CASSPQGISNEQYF; DNA: TGTGCCAGCTCACCGCAGGGGATATCTAACGAGCAGTACTTC
J: TRBJ1-2; size: -; D: -; V: TRBV12-3/TRBV12-4; CDR3: CASSAARAEGYTF; DNA: TGTGCCAGCAGTGCCGCCAGGGCGGAGGGCTACACCTTC
J: TRBJ2-3; size: -; D: -; V: TRBV5-8; CDR3: CASSGGVSADTQYF; DNA: TGTGCCAGCAGCGGAGGGGTTAGCGCAGATACGCAGTATTTT
J: TRBJ1-1; size: -; D: -; V: TRBV28; CDR3: CASSPAGTRRMNTEAFF; DNA: TGTGCCAGCAGTCCCGCGGGCACCAGGAGGATGAACACTGAAGCTTTCTTT
J: TRBJ1-4; size: -; D: TRBD1; V: TRBV6-5; CDR3: CASRLRGQGGEKLFF; DNA: TGTGCCAGCAGACTCAGGGGACAGGGCGGTGAAAAACTGTTTTTT
J: TRBJ1-2; size: -; D: -; V: TRBV2; CDR3: CASSESTNYGYTF; DNA: TGTGCCAGCAGTGAGTCCACTAACTATGGCTACACCTTC
J: TRBJ2-2; size: -; D: -; V: TRBV12-3/TRBV12-4; CDR3: CASSLQGSGELFF; DNA: TGTGCCAGCAGTCTACAGGGAAGTGGGGAGCTGTTTTTT
J: TRBJ1-1; size: -; D: -; V: TRBV29-1; CDR3: CSVVTQGGWTEAFF; DNA: TGCAGCGTTGTAACCCAGGGAGGTTGGACTGAAGCTTTCTTT
J: TRBJ2-1; size: -; D: -; V: TRBV11-3; CDR3: CASSLVSGSYNEQFF; DNA: TGTGCCAGCAGCTTAGTTAGCGGCTCCTACAATGAGCAGTTCTTC
J: TRBJ2-5; size: -; D: -; V: TRBV14; CDR3: CASSQGAGQGWTQYF; DNA: TGTGCCAGCAGCCAAGGGGCGGGCCAGGGGTGGACCCAGTACTTC
J: TRBJ1-2; size: once; D: -; V: TRBV3-1/TRBV3-2; CDR3: CASSSITGYTF; DNA: TGTGCCAGCAGCTCTATAACTGGCTACACCTTC
J: TRBJ2-1; size: -; D: -; V: TRBV7-2; CDR3: CASSRLGGMHSYNEQFF; DNA: TGTGCCAGCAGCCGTCTTGGCGGGATGCACTCCTACAATGAGCAGTTCTTC
J: TRBJ2-1; size: -; D: -; V: TRBV27; CDR3: CASSPLPVRLSNEQFF; DNA: TGTGCCAGCAGTCCCCTCCCCGTCAGACTCTCGAATGAGCAGTTCTTC
J: TRBJ2-7; size: -; D: -; V: TRBV29-1; CDR3: CSVENLSYEQYF; DNA: TGCAGCGTTGAGAACTTGTCCTACGAGCAGTACTTC
J: TRBJ1-3; size: -; D: TRBD1; V: TRBV29-1; CDR3: CSGGQGDTIYF; DNA: TGCAGCGGGGGACAGGGTGACACCATATATTTT
J: TRBJ2-7; size: -; D: TRBD2; V: TRBV19; CDR3: CASSIGRSGSYEQYF; DNA: TGTGCCAGTAGTATCGGGCGTAGCGGGTCCTACGAGCAGTACTTC
J: TRBJ1-1; size: -; D: TRBD1; V: TRBV5-6; CDR3: CASTRGQGLEAFF; DNA: TGTGCCAGCACCCGGGGACAGGGGCTTGAAGCTTTCTTT
J: TRBJ1-1; size: -; D: -; V: TRBV30; CDR3: CACTGKLNTEAFF; DNA: TGTGCCTGTACAGGGAAACTGAACACTGAAGCTTTCTTT
J: TRBJ2-3; size: -; D: TRBD2; V: TRBV5-4; CDR3: CASSLGLAGVGDTQYF; DNA: TGTGCCAGCAGTTTGGGACTAGCGGGAGTAGGAGATACGCAGTATTTT
J: TRBJ2-2; size: -; D: -; V: TRBV13; CDR3: CASSSLGTSFTPTGELFF; DNA: TGTGCCAGCAGCTCCTTAGGGACTTCCTTCACCCCCACCGGGGAGCTGTTTTTT
J: TRBJ1-1; size: -; D: -; V: TRBV28; CDR3: CASSLSTNTEAFF; DNA: TGTGCCAGCAGTTTAAGCACGAACACTGAAGCTTTCTTT
J: TRBJ1-1; size: -; D: -; V: TRBV11-2; CDR3: CASSLDGGVSTEAFF; DNA: TGTGCCAGCAGCTTAGACGGGGGGGTGAGCACTGAAGCTTTCTTT
J: TRBJ2-3; size: -; D: TRBD2; V: TRBV6-1; CDR3: CASSRGGSTDTQYF; DNA: TGTGCCAGCAGCCGGGGAGGGTCGACAGATACGCAGTATTTT
J: TRBJ1-1; size: -; D: TRBD1; V: TRBV19; CDR3: CASSIRQGWNTEAFF; DNA: TGTGCCAGTAGTATAAGACAGGGATGGAACACTGAAGCTTTCTTT
J: TRBJ2-2; size: -; D: -; V: TRBV7-3; CDR3: CASSLTPPGAGELFF; DNA: TGTGCCAGCAGCTTAACTCCCCCCGGGGCCGGGGAGCTGTTTTTT
J: TRBJ1-2; size: -; D: TRBD1; V: TRBV2; CDR3: CASSGLRGTGGYTF; DNA: TGTGCCAGCAGTGGTCTCCGAGGGACAGGGGGGTACACCTTC
J: TRBJ1-5; size: -; D: TRBD1; V: TRBV6-5; CDR3: CASSWDRDQPQHF; DNA: TGTGCCAGCAGTTGGGACAGGGACCAGCCCCAGCATTTT
J: TRBJ2-7; size: -; D: TRBD1; V: TRBV29-1; CDR3: CSVGQGQSEQYF; DNA: TGCAGCGTTGGGCAGGGACAGTCCGAGCAGTACTTC
J: TRBJ1-5; size: few; D: TRBD1; V: TRBV6-1; CDR3: CASSEEGGRGGWQPQHF; DNA: TGTGCCAGCAGTGAGGAAGGGGGCAGGGGAGGATGGCAGCCCCAGCATTTT
J: TRBJ2-2; size: -; D: TRBD2; V: TRBV6-1; CDR3: CASSDRSGANTGELFF; DNA: TGTGCCAGCAGTGATCGTAGCGGGGCGAACACCGGGGAGCTGTTTTTT
J: TRBJ1-2; size: -; D: -; V: TRBV11-2; CDR3: CASSRGGDGYTF; DNA: TGTGCCAGCAGCCGCGGGGGGGACGGCTACACCTTC
J: TRBJ1-1; size: -; D: -; V: TRBV12-3/TRBV12-4; CDR3: CASSLIRGAEAFF; DNA: TGTGCCAGCAGTTTGATAAGGGGTGCTGAAGCTTTCTTT
J: TRBJ1-3; size: -; D: -; V: TRBV4-1; CDR3: CASSQDPGGNTIYF; DNA: TGCGCCAGCAGCCAAGATCCAGGTGGAAACACCATATATTTT
J: TRBJ2-1; size: -; D: -; V: TRBV4-2; CDR3: CASSQDRAYEQFF; DNA: TGTGCCAGCAGCCAAGATAGAGCCTATGAGCAGTTCTTC
J: TRBJ1-3; size: -; D: -; V: TRBV28; CDR3: CASSWRGDTIYF; DNA: TGTGCCAGCAGTTGGAGGGGAGACACCATATATTTT
J: TRBJ1-5; size: -; D: -; V: TRBV6-1; CDR3: CASSEALGQYQPQHF; DNA: TGTGCCAGCAGTGAAGCGCTTGGGCAGTATCAGCCCCAGCATTTT
J: TRBJ1-3; size: -; D: -; V: TRBV6-5; CDR3: CASRAGLNTIYF; DNA: TGTGCCAGCAGGGCGGGGCTGAACACCATATATTTT
J: TRBJ1-4; size: -; D: -; V: TRBV27; CDR3: CASGPLFVGGINEKLFF; DNA: TGTGCCAGCGGCCCCCTCTTCGTAGGGGGTATTAATGAAAAACTGTTTTTT
J: TRBJ2-3; size: -; D: -; V: TRBV19; CDR3: CASSIWQGGTDTQYF; DNA: TGTGCCAGTAGTATATGGCAGGGTGGGACAGATACGCAGTATTTT
J: TRBJ2-1; size: -; D: -; V: TRBV3-1/TRBV3-2; CDR3: CASSQRQREQFF; DNA: TGTGCCAGCAGTCAGAGACAGAGGGAGCAGTTCTTC
J: TRBJ1-5; size: -; D: -; V: TRBV18; CDR3: CASSPGQSNQPQHF; DNA: TGTGCCAGCTCACCCGGACAGAGCAATCAGCCCCAGCATTTT
J: TRBJ2-7; size: -; D: TRBD2; V: TRBV28; CDR3: CASSLFSSAGAVSEQYF; DNA: TGTGCCAGCAGTTTATTTTCGTCGGCGGGAGCGGTTAGCGAGCAGTACTTC